The 27 T cell receptor beta chains below were found in one sample sequenced in a study of blood T cells in healthy people across ages. It was with a sample-barcoded 5' primer and a J-beta primer mix that a second PCR of about 7 to 12 cycles was run. TCRdb passed the 5' RACE reads through MiXCR, listing each CDR3 protein once. Of about 590,000 distinct CDR3 sequences listed, approximately 30% were seen once; the top ten hold approximately 15%. The sequencing input was blood. The receptor source for this set is a woman aged 80 or over in good health.

The chain combines TRBV12-3 or TRBV12-4 with TRBJ2-5, with D perhaps TRBD2 (6 bases). The ends were cut back, 6 bases at V and 11 bases at J, with 16 bases in the middle. The CDR3 totals 12 residues. The CDR3 loop reads CASSHSRDEQYF. The CDR3 DNA reads as TGTGCCAGCAGCCACTCGCGGGATGAGCAGTACTTC.

At least ten counts were recorded for this clonotype. The genes are TRBV6-1 and TRBJ2-4; TRBD2 might be the D (5 bases). Trimming removed 7 bases from V and 4 bases from J, with 11 bases in between. CDR1 is MNHNS, CDR2 SASEGT, per germline. The CDR3 is made up of 13 amino acids. In DNA, the CDR3 is TGTGCCAGCATTATGGACTCTAAAAACATTCAGTACTTC. Encoded protein: CASIMDSKNIQYF.

In the case of this clonotype: Because it lacks the conserved phenylalanine or tryptophan at the end, this CDR3 is likely a read error. The gene calls are TRBV2 and TRBJ1-5, with D perhaps TRBD1 (6 bases). Per germline, CDR1 SNHLY and CDR2 FYNNEI. The CDR3 has 14 amino acids. The V gene lost 4 bases and the J gene lost 4 bases, with 11 bases spanning the gap. The CDR3 here is CASSGGQRNQPQHL. The CDR3 nucleotides read TGTGCCAGCAGTGGTGGACAGAGGAATCAGCCCCAGCATTTG.

In this sample, this clonotype turned up once. The junction shows a germline mismatch at one end, possibly a read error. The chain has TRBV5-1 and TRBJ2-3; 9 bases map to TRBD2. This CDR3 spans 18 amino acids. Germline values: CDR1 SGHRS, CDR2 YFSETQ. CDR3 amino acids: CTSSSPADSGSLTDTQYF. The DNA of the CDR3 is TGCACCAGCAGCTCCCCGGCCGATAGCGGGAGTCTTACAGATACGCAGTATTTT.

This clonotype has just a few counts. The rearrangement uses TRBV6-1 and TRBJ1-4, with D possibly being TRBD1 (6 bases). V lost 4 bases and J 8 bases, leaving 14 bases between the germline ends. This CDR3 is built from 14 residues. Germline CDR1 reads MNHNS; CDR2 reads SASEGT. CDR3 nucleotide sequence: TGTGCCAGCAGTGCCACAGGGCGGGAAGAAAAACTGTTTTTT. Encoded protein: CASSATGREEKLFF.

This clonotype was detected ten times or more. J is TRBJ2-7 and V is TRBV27, with unresolved D. The CDR3 is made up of 14 amino acids. The germline CDR1 and CDR2 sequences are MNHEY and SMNVEV (reference sequence). Trimming pared 4 bases from V and 3 bases from J, leaving 13 bases between. The CDR3 DNA is TGTGCCAGCAGTTGGGGTAGACTTGTCTACGAGCAGTACTTC. This sequence encodes CASSWGRLVYEQYF.

This clonotype was picked up a small number of times. A much larger clone differs by one base, so this may be a read error. V usage is TRBV7-9 and J usage is TRBJ2-7; D perhaps matches TRBD2 (5 bases). This CDR3 contains 14 residues. CDR1 and CDR2 (germline): SEHNR, FQNEAQ (reference sequence). In nucleotides, the CDR3 is TGTGCCAGCAGCTTAGGGAGCGGCGACTACGGGCAGTACTTC. It translates to CASSLGSGDYGQYF. Together with reference TRBV7-9 and TRBJ2-7, the CDR3 gives the full variable domain: DTGVSQNPRHKITKRGQNVTFRCDPISEHNRLYWYRQTLGQGPEFLTYFQNEAQLEKSRLLSDRFSAERPKGSFSTLEIQRTEQGDSAMYLCASSLGSGDYGQYFGPGTRLTVT.

This clonotype came up many times. This chain links TRBV10-2 with TRBJ2-3, with 9 bases identical to TRBD2. Unmatched junction bases numbered 6, after V lost 8 bases and J lost 3 bases. This CDR3 has 14 amino acids. From germline, CDR1 is WSHSY and CDR2 SAAADI. The CDR3 region has the DNA TGCGCCAGCTGCGCTAGCGGGGATACAGATACGCAGTATTTT. Amino acid sequence: CASCASGDTDTQYF.

This clonotype occurred a few times. At one of its ends the junction is not consistent with the germline gene, which may arise from a read error. The chain employs TRBV27 and TRBJ1-6; the D gene is possibly TRBD1 (6 bases). This CDR3 spans 15 amino acids. Germline CDR1 MNHEY, CDR2 SMNVEV (reference sequence). Written as DNA, the CDR3 is TGTGCCAGCAGTTTAAAGCAGGGGAATAATTCACCCCCCCACTTT. Amino acid sequence: CASSLKQGNNSPPHF.

This clonotype was picked up many times. The gene calls are TRBV7-2 and TRBJ1-5; D is ambiguous. Germline assignment: CDR1 SGHTA and CDR2 FQGNSA. The ends were cut back, 2 bases at V and 2 bases at J, with 10 bases in the middle. This CDR3 is built from 15 residues. Written as DNA, the CDR3 is TGTGCCAGCAGCTTATGGGCCGAGGGCAATCAGCCCCAGCATTTT. This codes for CASSLWAEGNQPQHF.

This clonotype has a count of ten or more. The rearrangement joins TRBV12-3 or TRBV12-4 to TRBJ2-2; D unresolved. The CDR3 sequence is 15 residues long. V was trimmed by 4 bases and J by 3 bases, leaving 12 bases between them. The CDR3 sequence is CASSSDLGYTGELFF. As DNA, the CDR3 is TGTGCCAGCAGTTCAGATCTCGGGTACACCGGGGAGCTGTTTTTT.

This clonotype was counted ten times or more. The junction does not match germline at one end; this may be a read error. This chain joins TRBV15 and TRBJ1-2, with 9 bases that match TRBD1. This CDR3 is 16 amino acids long. CDR1 is LNHNV and CDR2 is YYDKDF in the germline V gene (reference sequence). The CDR3 nucleotides read TGTGCCACCAGCAGACATACGGGACAGGGAGACTACGGCTACACCTTC. It translates to CATSRHTGQGDYGYTF.

This clonotype has a count of ten or more. The rearrangement links TRBV20-1 to TRBJ1-1; D remains unclear. This CDR3 is 13 amino acids long. Germline CDR1 is DFQATT and CDR2 is SNEGSKA (reference sequence). Trimming took 3 bases from V and 1 from J, leaving 9 bases between them. This CDR3 reads CSASQPKNTEAFF. In nucleotides, the CDR3 is TGCAGTGCTAGTCAGCCAAAGAACACTGAAGCTTTCTTT.

CDR3 in amino acids: CASSVGSQGYYGYTF. CDR3 coding DNA: TGTGCCAGCAGCGTAGGGTCGCAGGGATACTATGGCTACACCTTC. This chain joins TRBV9 and TRBJ1-2, with a weak D call TRBD1 (5 bases). The CDR3 loop spans 15 amino acids. CDR1 is SGDLS and CDR2 is YYNGEE in the germline V gene. V was clipped by 0 bases and J by 3 bases, with 12 bases between them.

This clonotype was counted many times. CDR3 amino acids: CASSWTGSNEQYF. The CDR3 coding sequence is TGCGCCAGCAGTTGGACAGGTAGTAACGAGCAGTACTTC. The rearrangement links TRBV5-1 to TRBJ2-7, with 7 nucleotides matching TRBD1. Trimming took 5 bases from V and 5 from J; bases not matched to a gene: 7. The CDR3 is 13 amino acids. Germline values: CDR1 SGHRS, CDR2 YFSETQ.

This clonotype was seen repeatedly, ten times or more. This may stem from a read error, because a much larger clone lies one nucleotide away. The chain combines TRBV3-1 with TRBJ2-7; D unclear. Between the trimmed V and J ends, which lost 0 bases and 7 bases, there was a span of 7 bases. Germline CDR1 and CDR2: LGHDT and YNNKEL (reference sequence). This CDR3 has 12 residues. The CDR3, as DNA: TGTGCCAGCAGCCAAGAGGTGAATGAGCAGTACTTC. Translating it yields CASSQEVNEQYF.

Comment on this clonotype: A much larger clone is a single base away; this may be a read error. The chain links TRBV11-2 to TRBJ2-1, with unresolved D. V lost 0 bases, J lost 9 bases, and 9 bases lay in between. The CDR3 length is 13 residues. Germline V CDR1 and CDR2: SGHAT, FQNNGV. CDR3 nucleotide sequence: TGTGCCAGCAGCTTAGACATCTCCGCTGAGCAGTTCTTC. Translation gives CASSLDISAEQFF.

This clonotype came up many times. The V call is TRBV6-5, the J call TRBJ2-7; D call uncertain. CDR3 length: 14 residues. The V end was cut by 4 bases, the J end by 3 bases, with 13 bases between. Germline CDR1 MNHEY, CDR2 SVGAGI. The chain's CDR3 is CASSSLRTHYEQYF. The DNA for the CDR3 is TGTGCCAGCAGTTCCCTACGGACGCACTACGAGCAGTACTTC.

This clonotype was observed at least ten times. This chain's CDR3 is CATSRETSLTYEQYF. CDR3 nucleotide sequence: TGTGCCACCAGCAGAGAGACAAGCTTAACCTACGAGCAGTACTTC. This sequence joins TRBV15 and TRBJ2-7, with D uncertain. The CDR3 is made up of 15 amino acids. V dropped 0 bases and J dropped 2 bases, with 11 bases sitting between them. From germline, CDR1 is LNHNV and CDR2 YYDKDF (reference sequence). Full variable domain (rest looked up from reference TRBV15 and TRBJ2-7): DAMVIQNPRYQVTQFGKPVTLSCSQTLNHNVMYWYQQKSSQAPKLLFHYYDKDFNNEADTPDNFQSRRPNTSFCFLDIRSPGLGDTAMYLCATSRETSLTYEQYFGPGTRLTVT.

The chain recombines TRBV29-1 with TRBJ1-2; D call uncertain. The CDR3 contains 14 residues. CDR1 and CDR2 from the germline V gene are SQVTM and ANQGSEA. Deletions cut 0 bases from V and 7 bases from J, with 15 bases between. CDR3 sequence: CSVEDQVGGLGYTF. The CDR3 bases are TGCAGCGTTGAAGATCAAGTTGGAGGGCTTGGCTACACCTTC.

The table lists this clonotype with a few counts. This chain links TRBV3-1 with TRBJ1-2; unclear D gene. The CDR3 runs 16 residues. Germline V gene sequence: CDR1 LGHDT, CDR2 YNNKEL (reference sequence). Trimming shortened V by 2 bases and J by 6 bases, and 19 bases separated the two germline ends. CDR3 protein: CASSQFAEEDGNGYTF. CDR3 bases: TGTGCCAGCAGCCAATTTGCGGAGGAGGACGGGAATGGCTACACCTTC.

This clonotype has ten or more counts. J is TRBJ1-4 and V is TRBV7-2; 8 positions agree with TRBD1. J lost 10 bases, V lost 5 bases, and 6 bases had no gene match. CDR3 length: 13 residues. Looked up from germline, CDR1 is SGHTA and CDR2 is FQGNSA. CDR3 residues: CASSTTTGAKLFF. The CDR3 bases are TGTGCCAGCAGCACAACGACAGGGGCAAAACTGTTTTTT.

This clonotype appeared a single time. J is TRBJ1-5 and V is TRBV5-6; TRBD1 might be the D (6 bases). Germline-derived CDR1 and CDR2 are SGHDT and YYEEEE. The V and J ends lost 5 bases and 3 bases respectively, with 12 bases between them. The CDR3 runs to 14 residues. CDR3 DNA sequence: TGTGCCAGCAGTCGTGGACAGCCCAATCAGCCCCAGCATTTT. It specifies CASSRGQPNQPQHF.

This clonotype appeared many times. The chain couples TRBV9 to TRBJ2-7; 7 bases agree with TRBD1. CDR3 size: 15 residues. After removal of 0 bases from V and 1 base from J, the junction contained 4 bases not matched to a gene. CDR1 and CDR2 from the germline V gene are SGDLS and YYNGEE. In DNA form, the CDR3 reads TGTGCCAGCAGCGTAGAGTGGGGACAGTCCTACGAGCAGTACTTC. It yields the protein CASSVEWGQSYEQYF.

The chain employs TRBV5-5 and TRBJ2-5; 15 nucleotides line up with TRBD2. With V trimmed by 1 base and J by 5 bases, 12 bases remained unmatched. This CDR3 region has 19 residues. Germline V gene lookup returns CDR1 SGHKS and CDR2 YYEKEE (reference sequence). CDR3 protein: CASSLRGLAGGRQDETQYF. The CDR3 DNA reads TGTGCCAGCAGCTTGAGGGGACTAGCGGGGGGCCGGCAGGACGAGACCCAGTACTTC. The full variable domain, completed using reference TRBV5-5 and TRBJ2-5, is DAGVTQSPTHLIKTRGQQVTLRCSPISGHKSVSWYQQVLGQGPQFIFQYYEKEERGRGNFPDRFSARQFPNYSSELNVNALLLGDSALYLCASSLRGLAGGRQDETQYFGPGTRLLVL.

To note about this clonotype: One base away lies a much larger clone, so this may be a sequencing read error. This chain connects TRBV6-2 or TRBV6-3 to TRBJ1-1, with D hard to call. This CDR3 spans 16 amino acids. Germline V gives CDR1 MNHEY, CDR2 SVGEGT. Trimming took off 2 bases at V and 7 bases at J, with 20 bases between the two ends. The CDR3 spells CASSYRAPQLNYEAFF. In DNA, the CDR3 is TGTGCCAGCAGTTACAGGGCCCCTCAACTCAACTATGAAGCTTTCTTT.

The DNA of the CDR3 is TGTGCCAGCAGCTTAAGTTCGCAGGGGGCGGCGGATACGCAGTATTTT. Encoded protein: CASSLSSQGAADTQYF. The chain carries TRBV7-3 and TRBJ2-3; 8 nucleotides agree with TRBD1. The CDR3 covers 16 residues. Germline V CDR1 and CDR2: SGHTA, FQGTGA. V gave up 1 base and J gave up 6 bases; unmatched junction bases: 9. Drawing the rest from reference TRBV7-3 and TRBJ2-3, the complete variable domain is GAGVSQTPSNKVTEKGKYVELRCDPISGHTALYWYRQSLGQGPEFLIYFQGTGAADDSGLPNDRFFAVRPEGSVSTLKIQRTERGDSAVYLCASSLSSQGAADTQYFGPGTRLTVL.